Listed below are T cell receptor beta chains from one sample, sequenced in a study of blood T cell repertoires in COVID-19. Only in-frame clones appear in the TCRdb table, and some are missing; sequencing was by immunoSEQ multiplex PCR. The table includes 250,000 or so clones, around 90% detected once. The sample comprised peripheral blood. The receptors come from a woman younger than 45 with acute or convalescent COVID-19. The CDR3 runs from the conserved cysteine through the conserved F or W. The D gene is left open where the match is weak. Size is omitted from some rows. Given values are once, few, many or a class for expanded clones.

>-|TRBV19|TRBJ1-1|-|17
TGTGCCAGTAGTACTCCGGGACACCTTGGACGGAACACTGAAGCTTTCTTT
CASSTPGHLGRNTEAFF
>-|TRBV6-1|TRBJ1-5|-|12
TGTGCCAGCAGTGAAGCGAGGACAGTACAGCATTTT
CASSEARTVQHF
>TRBD1|TRBV18|TRBJ2-7|-|18
TGTGCCAGCTCACAGAGTATAGGACAGGGGGGGGTCAACTACGAGCAGTACTTC
CASSQSIGQGGVNYEQYF
>-|TRBV11-2|TRBJ1-4|-|15
TGTGCCAGCAGCTTAGGGGAGGGGATGGCTTTGAAACTGTTTTTT
CASSLGEGMALKLFF
>TRBD1|TRBV7-2|TRBJ2-1|-|13
TGTGCCAGCAGAAACAGGGGTATGAATGAGCAGTTCTTC
CASRNRGMNEQFF
>-|TRBV6-2/TRBV6-3|TRBJ2-7|-|16
TGTGCCAGCAGTTACACCCCCCCGGGACTGACCTACGAGCAGTACTTC
CASSYTPPGLTYEQYF
>-|TRBV29-1|TRBJ1-2|few|16
TGCAGCGTTGAAACCCCGGCGGGGGGTCTAGGAGTGGGCTACACCTTC
CSVETPAGGLGVGYTF
>TRBD2|TRBV6-2/TRBV6-3|TRBJ2-7|-|15
TGTGCCAGCAGTTATACGGGACTAGCGGGAGGGCCGCAGTACTTC
CASSYTGLAGGPQYF
>TRBD1|TRBV3-1/TRBV3-2|TRBJ2-3|-|17
TGTGCCAGCAGCCATCCCGGGACAGCGATAAAGGGGGATACGCAGTATTTT
CASSHPGTAIKGDTQYF
>-|TRBV19|TRBJ1-5|-|13
TGTGCCAGTAGTATACAAGGGGGTCAGCCCCAGCATTTT
CASSIQGGQPQHF
>TRBD2|TRBV7-9|TRBJ2-7|few|17
TGTGCCAGCAGCCTGTCTCTGGGACTAGCGGGTCGTCAGGAGCAGTACTTC
CASSLSLGLAGRQEQYF
>TRBD2|TRBV30|TRBJ2-1|few|16
TGTGCCTGGAGGCACCTAGCGGGAGGGCCGGGCAATGAGCAGTTCTTC
CAWRHLAGGPGNEQFF
>TRBD2|TRBV12-5|TRBJ2-1|-|17
TGTGCTAGTGGTTTGGTACTCGGCGGGAGAGCGGACAATGAGCAGTTCTTC
CASGLVLGGRADNEQFF
>TRBD1|TRBV5-1|TRBJ2-7|-|13
TGCGCCAGCAGTTTGACAGGGGCCTACGAGCAGTACTTC
CASSLTGAYEQYF
>TRBD1|TRBV3-1/TRBV3-2|TRBJ2-7|-|14
TGTGCCAGCAGCGTACGGACAGGACCCTACGAGCAGTACTTC
CASSVRTGPYEQYF
>-|TRBV9|TRBJ2-7|-|15
TGTGCCAGCAGCGTAGCGGACAGTGGTGGCTACGAGCAGTACTTC
CASSVADSGGYEQYF
>TRBD1|TRBV24-1|TRBJ2-2|-|16
TGTGCCACCAGTGATTTAAACAGGGGAGATAGCGGGGAGCTGTTTTTT
CATSDLNRGDSGELFF
>TRBD1|TRBV7-9|TRBJ1-5|-|17
TGTGCCAGCAGCTTAGCGGGAACAGGGGGTAGCAATCAGCCCCAGCATTTT
CASSLAGTGGSNQPQHF
>TRBD2|TRBV2|TRBJ2-1|-|15
TGTGCCAGCAGAGGACTAGCGGGTAGTTACAATGAGCAGTTCTTC
CASRGLAGSYNEQFF
>TRBD1|TRBV9|TRBJ1-6|-|15
TGTGCCAGCAGCGTAGGGGGACAGGTTTATTCACCCCTCCACTTT
CASSVGGQVYSPLHF
>TRBD1|TRBV27|TRBJ2-7|once|16
TGTGCCAGCAGTTCCAGGGACAGCCAACATTCCTACGAGCAGTACTTC
CASSSRDSQHSYEQYF
>TRBD1|TRBV18|TRBJ1-2|once|16
TGTGCCAGCTCACCCAACCGACAGGGGGTGGATGGGAGCTACACCTTC
CASSPNRQGVDGSYTF
>TRBD1|TRBV6-2/TRBV6-3|TRBJ1-1|-|15
TGTGCCAGCAGTGGGGCGGACAGGGCGGGGACTGAAGCTTTCTTT
CASSGADRAGTEAFF
>-|TRBV19|TRBJ1-5|-|17
TGTGCCAGTAGTATAGAAGGATCAGGATATAGCAATCAGCCCCAGCATTTT
CASSIEGSGYSNQPQHF
>TRBD2|TRBV5-4|TRBJ2-5|-|17
TGTGCCAGCAGGCCCGGGACTAGCGGGAGGGCCGGAGAGACCCAGTACTTC
CASRPGTSGRAGETQYF
>-|TRBV10-2|TRBJ2-5|-|11
TGCGCCAGCAGTGACCGAGAGACCCAGTACTTC
CASSDRETQYF
>TRBD1|TRBV14|TRBJ1-5|-|16
TGTGCCAGCAGCCAAGTCGGACAGGAAATCAATCAGCCCCAGCATTTT
CASSQVGQEINQPQHF
>TRBD2|TRBV9|TRBJ2-5|-|15
TGTGCCAGCAGCGTAGGTACTAGCGGGAGAAAGACCCAGTACTTC
CASSVGTSGRKTQYF
>TRBD2|TRBV7-9|TRBJ2-7|-|16
TGTGCCAGCAGCCCCCAGGCGGGAGTAGTAGGCTACGAGCAGTACTTC
CASSPQAGVVGYEQYF
>TRBD1|TRBV19|TRBJ1-1|-|16
TGTGCCAGTAGTCTCAGGGACAGGGCGGTGAACACTGAAGCTTTCTTT
CASSLRDRAVNTEAFF
>-|TRBV21-1|TRBJ2-7|-|18
TGTGCCAGCAGCGGCAGGGGACGGGATGAGCCCGGCTCCTACGAGCAGTACTTC
CASSGRGRDEPGSYEQYF